The 29 T cell receptor beta chains below all came from one sample that was sequenced in a study of T cell responses to AZD1222 COVID-19 vaccine (dated by TCRdb to the early 2020s). The time point label, as the study defines it: baseline before first vaccination. Library preparation used the immunoSEQ multiplex PCR assay. TCRdb holds this immuneACCESS table with in-frame rearrangements only. Some clones are missing; in checked studies, unresolved V genes explain under half, and the rest has no known cause. Here the sample has some 82,000 clones; just under 90% occur a single time. The ten largest clones add up to around 5.8% of the sample. This specimen was peripheral blood, taken on day 0 of AZD1222 vaccination. These receptors came from an adult in good health.

The chain joins TRBV6-1 to TRBJ1-6; no reliable D call. Per the germline V gene, CDR1 is MNHNS and CDR2 is SASEGT. Trimming left V 3 bases short and J 10 bases short, with 19 bases between. The CDR3 extends over 16 amino acids. CDR3 in amino acids: CASSEDIEGSWSPLHF. The CDR3 DNA follows: TGTGCCAGCAGTGAGGATATAGAGGGTAGCTGGTCACCCCTCCACTTT.

The table lists this clone with a count of one. CDR3 sequence: CASSLDGNGYTF. The CDR3 DNA reads TGCGCCAGCAGCTTGGACGGTAATGGCTACACCTTC. The chain combines TRBV5-1 with TRBJ1-2; the D is unclear. V was cut by 0 bases and J by 6 bases, with 6 bases left in between. The CDR3 consists of 12 residues. Germline V gene data show CDR1 as SGHRS and CDR2 as YFSETQ. Filled out from reference TRBV5-1 and TRBJ1-2, the complete variable domain reads KAGVTQTPRYLIKTRGQQVTLSCSPISGHRSVSWYQQTPGQGLQFLFEYFSETQRNKGNFPGRFSGRQFSNSRSEMNVSTLELGDSALYLCASSLDGNGYTFGSGTRLTVV.

The chain employs TRBV18 and TRBJ2-2; 7 bases fit TRBD2. CDR1 and CDR2 (germline): KGHSH, LQKENI. The CDR3 has 17 residues. The V gene end was trimmed by 1 base and the J gene end by 6 bases; junction bases not matched to a gene: 11. CDR3 residues: CASSPLIASGVPGELFF. CDR3 DNA sequence: TGTGCCAGCTCACCACTTATCGCTAGCGGAGTTCCCGGGGAGCTGTTTTTT.

This chain joins TRBV4-1 and TRBJ2-3; 10 bases fit TRBD1. The germline V gene has CDR1 MGHRA and CDR2 YSYEKL. After removal of 6 bases from V and 6 bases from J, the junction contained 9 bases not matched to a gene. The CDR3 spans 15 residues. As DNA, the CDR3 is TGCGCCAGCAGTCCGGGACAGGGGTCCCGCGATACGCAGTATTTT. It yields the protein CASSPGQGSRDTQYF.

The chain carries TRBV28 and TRBJ1-5; D is undetermined. The V gene lost 5 bases and the J gene lost 0 bases, with 5 bases spanning the gap. The germline V gene encodes CDR1 MDHEN and CDR2 SYDVKM. This CDR3 is 13 amino acids long. The CDR3 spells CASSRYSNQPQHF. The CDR3 nucleotides are TGTGCCAGCAGTCGTTATAGCAATCAGCCCCAGCATTTT.

The chain links TRBV7-2 to TRBJ2-1; D remains unclear. CDR1 SGHTA and CDR2 FQGNSA come from the germline V gene. Trimming left V 6 bases short and J 4 bases short, with 10 bases between. This CDR3 region has 13 residues. DNA of the CDR3: TGTGCCAGCAGTTCAGGATCTTACAATGAGCAGTTCTTC. Amino acid sequence: CASSSGSYNEQFF. Looking up the rest from reference TRBV7-2 and TRBJ2-1 gives the full variable domain: GAGVSQSPSNKVTEKGKDVELRCDPISGHTALYWYRQSLGQGLEFLIYFQGNSAPDKSGLPSDRFSAERTGGSVSTLTIQRTQQEDSAVYLCASSSGSYNEQFFGPGTRLTVL.

The chain joins TRBV5-8 to TRBJ2-2, with 8 bases lining up with TRBD2. Losses at the gene ends were 4 bases for V and 3 bases for J; bases not matched to a gene: 14. CDR1 SGHTS and CDR2 YDEGEE come from the germline V gene. This CDR3 is built from 18 residues. The CDR3 spells CASSAGGGTGSYTGELFF. As DNA, the CDR3 is TGTGCCAGCAGCGCCGGGGGGGGAACGGGTTCGTACACCGGGGAGCTGTTTTTT.

The chain has TRBV2 and TRBJ1-2; 7 nucleotides agree with TRBD1. The trim removed 7 bases at V and 0 bases at J, leaving 8 bases unmatched. The CDR3 is 15 amino acids. Germline CDR1 reads SNHLY; CDR2 reads FYNNEI. This CDR3 is CASIQGVAANYGYTF. In DNA, the CDR3 is TGTGCCAGCATCCAGGGGGTGGCCGCTAACTATGGCTACACCTTC. Full variable domain (rest looked up from reference TRBV2 and TRBJ1-2): EPEVTQTPSHQVTQMGQEVILRCVPISNHLYFYWYRQILGQKVEFLVSFYNNEISEKSEIFDDQFSVERPDGSNFTLKIRSTKLEDSAMYFCASIQGVAANYGYTFGSGTRLTVV.

This clone was detected only a few times. The V gene is TRBV3-1 (or the pseudogene TRBV3-2), the J gene TRBJ1-2; 7 nucleotides align to TRBD1. Germline V gene lookup returns CDR1 LGHDT and CDR2 YNNKEL (reference sequence). V lost 1 base to trimming and J lost 5 bases; unmatched junction nucleotides: 4. The CDR3 length is 14 residues. The CDR3 spells CASSQAGGVYGYTF. In DNA form, the CDR3 reads TGTGCCAGCAGCCAAGCAGGGGGTGTATATGGCTACACCTTC.

V gene TRBV19 combines with J gene TRBJ1-1, with TRBD1 matching 11 bases. CDR3 length: 17 amino acids. V was clipped by 5 bases and J by 0 bases; unmatched bases: 8. CDR1 and CDR2 from the germline V gene are LNHDA and SQIVND (reference sequence). CDR3 bases: TGTGCCAGTAGTCCCCGGACAGGGGGCAGGTTGAACACTGAAGCTTTCTTT. It specifies CASSPRTGGRLNTEAFF. The full variable domain, its missing parts supplied by reference TRBV19 and TRBJ1-1, is DGGITQSPKYLFRKEGQNVTLSCEQNLNHDAMYWYRQDPGQGLRLIYYSQIVNDFQKGDIAEGYSVSREKKESFPLTVTSAQKNPTAFYLCASSPRTGGRLNTEAFFGQGTRLTVV.

This sequence joins TRBV4-1 and TRBJ2-1; the D is unclear. This CDR3 spans 13 amino acids. Germline V gene data show CDR1 as MGHRA and CDR2 as YSYEKL. The germline V and J ends were trimmed by 1 base and 4 bases, with 5 bases remaining between them. The CDR3 DNA is TGCGCCAGCAGCCAAGGGGGTTACAATGAGCAGTTCTTC. This encodes CASSQGGYNEQFF.

This clone appeared once. The chain links TRBV3-1 (or the pseudogene TRBV3-2) to TRBJ1-1; D is unclear. V lost 4 bases to trimming and J lost 6 bases, with 12 bases between them. This CDR3 is built from 13 residues. Germline V gives CDR1 LGHDT, CDR2 YNNKEL (reference sequence). The CDR3 reads CASSPGIRPEAFF. The CDR3 region has the DNA TGTGCCAGCAGCCCAGGAATTCGCCCTGAAGCTTTCTTT.

The chain combines TRBV2 with TRBJ2-1; 7 bases are a match to TRBD1. The CDR3 loop spans 13 amino acids. After removal of 10 bases from V and 7 bases from J, the junction contained 10 bases not matched to a gene. CDR1 is SNHLY and CDR2 is FYNNEI in the germline V gene. This chain's CDR3 is CATKTGAWNEQFF. In DNA, the CDR3 is TGTGCCACGAAAACAGGGGCATGGAATGAGCAGTTCTTC. The variable domain in full, with the rest retrieved from reference TRBV2 and TRBJ2-1, is EPEVTQTPSHQVTQMGQEVILRCVPISNHLYFYWYRQILGQKVEFLVSFYNNEISEKSEIFDDQFSVERPDGSNFTLKIRSTKLEDSAMYFCATKTGAWNEQFFGPGTRLTVL.

V gene TRBV15 combines with J gene TRBJ1-2; D ambiguous. The V and J ends lost 0 bases and 8 bases respectively, with 13 bases between them. This CDR3 comprises 14 residues. Germline V gene lookup returns CDR1 LNHNV and CDR2 YYDKDF (reference sequence). CDR3 residues: CATSRDRGLGGYTF. DNA for the CDR3: TGTGCCACCAGCAGAGATCGAGGGCTGGGAGGCTACACCTTC.

This clone has more than one count but fewer than ten. The chain uses TRBV27 and TRBJ1-1, with D hard to call. The CDR3 extends over 14 amino acids. Germline assignment: CDR1 MNHEY and CDR2 SMNVEV (reference sequence). Trimming cost V 3 bases and J 5 bases, with 13 bases left between them. The CDR3 protein is CASSFGSRQTEAFF. Written as DNA, the CDR3 is TGTGCCAGCAGTTTTGGATCCCGCCAAACTGAAGCTTTCTTT.

The V call is TRBV4-1, the J call TRBJ1-4, with D maybe TRBD1 (5 bases). V lost 3 bases, J lost 7 bases, and 9 bases lay in between. Germline values: CDR1 MGHRA, CDR2 YSYEKL. The CDR3 spans 13 residues. The CDR3 nucleotides are TGCGCCAGCAGCCATACAGGACCTGAAAAACTGTTTTTT. It specifies CASSHTGPEKLFF.

This chain's CDR3 is CASSGTGTPYNEQFF. Written as DNA, the CDR3 is TGCGCCAGCAGCGGCACCGGGACTCCATACAATGAGCAGTTCTTC. This sequence joins TRBV5-1 and TRBJ2-1; TRBD2 might be the D (6 bases). The V and J ends lost 4 bases and 4 bases respectively, with 15 bases between them. This CDR3 is 15 amino acids long. Germline V gives CDR1 SGHRS, CDR2 YFSETQ.

The chain uses TRBV5-8 and TRBJ1-1; D perhaps matches TRBD1 (5 bases). Germline V gene sequence: CDR1 SGHTS, CDR2 YDEGEE. V shed 4 bases and J shed 5 bases, with 12 bases lying between them. The CDR3 loop spans 13 amino acids. Here the CDR3 DNA reads TGTGCCAGCAGCACGGGACTCTGGACTGAAGCTTTCTTT. This sequence encodes CASSTGLWTEAFF. Filled out from reference TRBV5-8 and TRBJ1-1, the complete variable domain reads EAGVTQSPTHLIKTRGQQATLRCSPISGHTSVYWYQQALGLGLQFLLWYDEGEERNRGNFPPRFSGRQFPNYSSELNVNALELEDSALYLCASSTGLWTEAFFGQGTRLTVV.

This CDR3 is CASSIKETQYF. The CDR3 DNA is TGTGCCAGTAGTATAAAAGAGACCCAGTACTTC. The J gene is TRBJ2-5, the V gene TRBV19; D ambiguous. V lost 2 bases and J 3 bases, leaving 1 base between the germline ends. The CDR3 runs 11 residues. The germline CDR1 and CDR2 sequences are LNHDA and SQIVND (reference sequence).

J is TRBJ2-1 and V is TRBV7-2; 11 nucleotides line up with TRBD1. Trimming cost V 1 base and J 3 bases; bases outside gene matches: 5. Germline CDR1 SGHTA, CDR2 FQGNSA. This CDR3 comprises 17 residues. CDR3 nucleotides: TGTGCCAGCAGCTTAGTTGGACAGGGGGCGATCTACAATGAGCAGTTCTTC. Residues: CASSLVGQGAIYNEQFF. Full variable domain (outside the CDR3, taken from reference TRBV7-2 and TRBJ2-1): GAGVSQSPSNKVTEKGKDVELRCDPISGHTALYWYRQSLGQGLEFLIYFQGNSAPDKSGLPSDRFSAERTGGSVSTLTIQRTQQEDSAVYLCASSLVGQGAIYNEQFFGPGTRLTVL.

V is TRBV20-1 and J is TRBJ2-5, with D hard to call. The V gene's germline CDR1 is DFQATT and CDR2 SNEGSKA (reference sequence). Trimming took off 5 bases at V and 3 bases at J, with 7 bases between the two ends. This CDR3 has 11 amino acids. CDR3 sequence: CSALPEETQYF. Here the CDR3 DNA reads TGCAGTGCTTTACCAGAAGAGACCCAGTACTTC.

The rearrangement links TRBV5-1 to TRBJ2-6; the D gene is possibly TRBD1 (6 bases). Trimming stripped 7 bases from V and 4 bases from J, with 18 bases between. The V gene's germline CDR1 is SGHRS and CDR2 YFSETQ. The CDR3 covers 16 residues. The CDR3 nucleotides read TGCGCCAGCCAAGGGGGACGGGCGGCCGGGGCCAACGTCCTGACTTTC. Its translation: CASQGGRAAGANVLTF.

V gene TRBV28 combines with J gene TRBJ1-4; D unclear. The CDR3 runs 15 residues. CDR1 and CDR2 (germline): MDHEN, SYDVKM. V dropped 3 bases and J dropped 0 bases, with 8 bases sitting between them. Here the CDR3 reads CASSFQLATNEKLFF. The CDR3 DNA reads as TGTGCCAGCAGTTTCCAGTTAGCAACTAATGAAAAACTGTTTTTT.

V and J are TRBV21-1 and TRBJ1-2; no check of the table's D call, TRBD1, against the DNA was made. TRBV21-1 represents a pseudogene. This CDR3 comprises 20 residues. CDR3 amino acids: CASSKGWTGTGVAVGYGYTF. For the CDR3, the DNA is TGTGCCAGCAGCAAAGGGTGGACGGGGACAGGTGTTGCCGTCGGCTATGGCTACACCTTC.

The chain has TRBV5-8 and TRBJ1-1; 7 bases map to TRBD1. The CDR3 loop spans 12 amino acids. Germline V gene sequence: CDR1 SGHTS, CDR2 YDEGEE. V dropped 2 bases and J dropped 12; count of bases not matched to a gene: 7. CDR3 sequence: CASSLGQDTSFF. For the CDR3, the DNA is TGTGCCAGCAGCTTAGGACAGGATACCTCTTTCTTT.

The chain combines TRBV20-1 with TRBJ2-1; D call uncertain. V was cut by 0 bases and J by 13 bases, with 10 bases left in between. In germline, CDR1 is DFQATT, CDR2 SNEGSKA (reference sequence). The CDR3 runs to 11 residues. The CDR3, as DNA: TGCAGTGCTAGAGATCTGGGGATACAGTTCTTC. Residues: CSARDLGIQFF.

The J gene is TRBJ1-6, the V gene TRBV24-1, with no clear D. This CDR3 spans 12 amino acids. Trimming removed 3 bases at V and 6 bases at J, with 2 bases between. Germline V CDR1 and CDR2: KGHDR, SFDVKD. The DNA for the CDR3 is TGTGCCACCAGTGATGTTAATTCACCCCTCCACTTT. Amino acids: CATSDVNSPLHF.

The V call is TRBV7-9, the J call TRBJ2-2; the D gene is possibly TRBD2 (5 bases). The germline gives CDR1 SEHNR, CDR2 FQNEAQ (reference sequence). The CDR3 covers 13 residues. Trimming shortened V by 5 bases and J by 6 bases, and 10 bases separated the two germline ends. CDR3 loop: CASSRLGAGELFF. The CDR3 DNA reads as TGTGCCAGCAGCCGCTTGGGAGCCGGGGAGCTGTTTTTT.

The chain links TRBV4-1 to TRBJ1-5; possible D gene TRBD1, 6 bases. The CDR3 totals 18 residues. V shed 0 bases and J shed 0 bases, with 15 bases lying between them. The germline V gene has CDR1 MGHRA and CDR2 YSYEKL. The CDR3 region has the DNA TGCGCCAGCAGCCAAGAGAGGATAGGGGGTCGTAGCAATCAGCCCCAGCATTTT. Translation: CASSQERIGGRSNQPQHF.